The clone carrying this T cell receptor (beta chain) was counted a single time. This entry is derived from a study of blood T cell repertoires in COVID-19. About the study: Specimens from acute and convalescent COVID-19 originated in the United States, Italy and Spain. From T cells, B-cell-depleted T cells, or PBMCs came the material, which was cDNA or gDNA.

Authors' data handling: Amplification of reference gene primers was used by the study to estimate nucleated cell counts. The protocol was immunoSEQ multiplex PCR, while the TCRdb copy is restricted to in-frame clones and leaves out a portion. D and trimming come from the DNA, and the V and J calls and clone size come from that table. The sample contains fewer than 350,000 clones, about 76% of which appear only once. The length of the CDR3 is 18 residues. V dropped 7 bases and J dropped 3 bases, with 26 bases sitting between them. Germline values: CDR1 SGHNT, CDR2 YENEEA. The TCR originated in a woman aged 55-69 years with active or convalescent COVID-19. The rearrangement links TRBV11-3 to TRBJ2-3; D perhaps matches TRBD1 (6 bases). What was sequenced was peripheral blood. In DNA form, the CDR3 reads TGTGCCAGCATAGTCACGGGACATAGCCTAGGCCAAACAGATACGCAGTATTTT. Translating gives CASIVTGHSLGQTDTQYF.